These 11 T cell receptor beta chains originate from one sample sequenced in a study of shared clonotypes between healthy human individuals. The repertoire was sequenced with immunoSEQ multiplex PCR; TCRdb's copy has only in-frame clones and lacks some. The profile shows about 2.4 million clones, over 85% of them singletons. Material: naive CD4+ T cells from PBMCs. Subset here: CD45RA+ positively selected. Every receptor here comes from a man between 18 and 35 years old in good health. Some clones in this sample may be carry-over from other donors' samples.

V gene TRBV5-6 combines with J gene TRBJ2-1; perhaps TRBD2 as D (5 bases). The CDR3 length is 16 residues. Deletions cut 0 bases from V and 0 bases from J, with 10 bases between. Per germline, CDR1 SGHDT and CDR2 YYEEEE. In nucleotides, the CDR3 is TGTGCCAGCAGCTTGGTGGGCACTAGCTCCTACAATGAGCAGTTCTTC. This codes for CASSLVGTSSYNEQFF. Full variable domain (remainder filled in from reference TRBV5-6 and TRBJ2-1): DAGVTQSPTHLIKTRGQQVTLRCSPKSGHDTVSWYQQALGQGPQFIFQYYEEEERQRGNFPDRFSGHQFPNYSSELNVNALLLGDSALYLCASSLVGTSSYNEQFFGPGTRLTVL.

The CDR3 bases are TGCGCCAGCAGCCCCGCCGGGACAGGGTTGGATGAGCAGTTCTTC. Amino acid sequence: CASSPAGTGLDEQFF. This chain links TRBV4-3 with TRBJ2-1, with TRBD1 matching over 9 bases. The CDR3 runs to 15 residues. Germline trimming cut 4 bases from V and 8 bases from J; bases unmatched to any gene: 9. Germline CDR1 and CDR2: LGHNA and YSLEER.

The chain uses TRBV25-1 and TRBJ2-2, with TRBD1 as a possible D gene (5 bases). The CDR3 sequence is 15 residues long. V shed 2 bases and J shed 1 base, with 8 bases lying between them. CDR1 is MGHDK and CDR2 is SYGVNS in the germline V gene. The DNA of the CDR3 is TGTGCCAGCAGTGAAATGGGGCAGAACACCGGGGAGCTGTTTTTT. Encoded protein: CASSEMGQNTGELFF.

The CDR3 sequence is CASSPHRGGGNGELFF. The CDR3 coding sequence is TGTGCCAGCAGCCCCCATCGAGGGGGCGGGAACGGGGAGCTGTTTTTT. V is TRBV7-8 and J is TRBJ2-2, with D perhaps TRBD1 (7 bases). The V end lost 5 bases, the J end lost 7 bases, and 20 bases lay between the germline ends. The CDR3 totals 16 residues. Per the germline V gene, CDR1 is SGHVS and CDR2 is FQNEAQ.

The chain carries TRBV5-4 and TRBJ2-3; a possible D gene is TRBD1 (6 bases). V was shortened by 5 bases and J by 4 bases, with 14 bases between the two germline ends. The germline gives CDR1 SGHNT, CDR2 YYREEE (reference sequence). The CDR3 covers 14 residues. CDR3 sequence reads: CASRRTAVADTQYF. As DNA, the CDR3 is TGTGCCAGCAGGAGGACAGCTGTGGCAGATACGCAGTATTTT.

This chain connects TRBV7-3 to TRBJ2-5, with a possible D match to TRBD2 (5 bases). V dropped 5 bases and J dropped 7 bases, with 14 bases sitting between them. The CDR3 extends over 13 amino acids. CDR1 is SGHTA and CDR2 is FQGTGA in the germline V gene. CDR3 residues: CASSPSRLGTQYF. The CDR3 nucleotides are TGTGCCAGCAGCCCTAGCAGGCTGGGGACCCAGTACTTC.

The chain carries TRBV4-1 and TRBJ1-4; perhaps TRBD1 as D (6 bases). The CDR3 covers 13 residues. Germline values: CDR1 MGHRA, CDR2 YSYEKL. V was pared by 8 bases and J by 7 bases, with 14 bases between. The CDR3 region has the DNA TGCGCCAGCGGTGGGGACATCCTTGAAAAACTGTTTTTT. Protein sequence: CASGGDILEKLFF.

The chain links TRBV5-1 to TRBJ2-1, with D possibly being TRBD1 (6 bases). This CDR3 spans 14 amino acids. The germline CDR1 and CDR2 sequences are SGHRS and YFSETQ. V shed 0 bases and J shed 9 bases, with 13 bases lying between them. The CDR3 DNA is TGCGCCAGCAGCTTGGGGGATTACAGGGTTGAGCAGTTCTTC. As protein: CASSLGDYRVEQFF.

CDR3 in amino acids: CASSPQPSGASTDTQYF. CDR3 DNA sequence: TGTGCCAGCAGCCCCCAACCCAGCGGGGCAAGCACAGATACGCAGTATTTT. J is TRBJ2-3 and V is TRBV4-2, with 7 positions matching TRBD2. Germline V gene data show CDR1 as LGHNA and CDR2 as YNFKEQ. The junction had 10 bases not matched to a gene; V was cut back by 4 bases and J by 0 bases. This CDR3 is built from 17 residues.

This clone turned up a few times. The CDR3 here is CASSPPGYAEAFF. The CDR3 DNA follows: TGTGCCAGCTCACCCCCGGGTTATGCTGAAGCTTTCTTT. V and J are TRBV18 and TRBJ1-1; no clear D. Trimming removed 3 bases from V and 6 bases from J, with 11 bases in between. Germline-derived CDR1 and CDR2 are KGHSH and LQKENI. This CDR3 has 13 amino acids.

The CDR3 sequence: CASSVGVGAFETQYF. The CDR3 DNA reads TGTGCCAGCAGCGTAGGTGTCGGGGCATTCGAGACCCAGTACTTC. This chain connects TRBV9 to TRBJ2-5; possibly TRBD1 or TRBD2 for D (5 bases each). CDR1 is SGDLS, CDR2 YYNGEE, per germline. CDR3 length: 15 residues. V dropped 0 bases and J dropped 5 bases, with 14 bases sitting between them.